The present T cell receptor (beta chain) was sequenced within a study of cytomegalovirus exposure and HLA in healthy donors. To note about this clone: The antigen is not known.

The PCR made use of 60 Vbeta and 13 Jbeta primers. Method: immunoSEQ multiplex PCR; TCRdb's copy keeps in-frame clones and lacks some. This table holds approximately 160,000 clones, roughly 80% found once. Study-wide findings and caveats: In a later analysis, at a false discovery rate of 0.05, approximately 18,000 TCR beta sequences were associated with HLA alleles. Most TCR sequences proved rare, with some public TCRs found in many donors. According to the study, around 180 TCR beta chains were cytomegalovirus-associated.

Input material: PBMCs. This sequence was found in a man younger than 40 in good health and CMV-seropositive.

The CDR3 coding sequence is TGTGCCAGCAGTTATGACCCGACAGATGAAGCTTTCTTT. Its protein is CASSYDPTDEAFF. The V gene is TRBV6-5, the J gene TRBJ1-1, with D perhaps TRBD1 (5 bases). This CDR3 has 13 residues. Germline V gene lookup returns CDR1 MNHEY and CDR2 SVGAGI. V gave up 3 bases and J gave up 7 bases, with 12 bases separating them.